This T cell receptor beta chain appears in the sequencing data of a study of T-cell reconstitution after alpha-beta-depleted transplantation in children. CDR1 and CDR2 (germline): MNHEY, SVGEGT. V was cut by 1 base and J by 1 base, with 7 bases left in between. CDR3 length: 14 amino acids. Unique molecular identifiers were incorporated into the prepared TCRbeta library. TCRdb fed the PCR reads into MiXCR, producing one record per CDR3 protein. The table records 200,000 to 300,000 distinct CDR3 sequences, around 11% of them present only once. The TCR comes from a human donor who donated a stem cell graft to a child with acute lymphoblastic leukemia. This sequence joins TRBV6-2 or TRBV6-3 and TRBJ1-1; D is unclear. Sample: PBMCs from the stem cell graft donor, taken from the stem cell graft. The CDR3 coding sequence is TGTGCCAGCAGTTACTTATGGGGGAACACTGAAGCTTTCTTT. This sequence encodes CASSYLWGNTEAFF.